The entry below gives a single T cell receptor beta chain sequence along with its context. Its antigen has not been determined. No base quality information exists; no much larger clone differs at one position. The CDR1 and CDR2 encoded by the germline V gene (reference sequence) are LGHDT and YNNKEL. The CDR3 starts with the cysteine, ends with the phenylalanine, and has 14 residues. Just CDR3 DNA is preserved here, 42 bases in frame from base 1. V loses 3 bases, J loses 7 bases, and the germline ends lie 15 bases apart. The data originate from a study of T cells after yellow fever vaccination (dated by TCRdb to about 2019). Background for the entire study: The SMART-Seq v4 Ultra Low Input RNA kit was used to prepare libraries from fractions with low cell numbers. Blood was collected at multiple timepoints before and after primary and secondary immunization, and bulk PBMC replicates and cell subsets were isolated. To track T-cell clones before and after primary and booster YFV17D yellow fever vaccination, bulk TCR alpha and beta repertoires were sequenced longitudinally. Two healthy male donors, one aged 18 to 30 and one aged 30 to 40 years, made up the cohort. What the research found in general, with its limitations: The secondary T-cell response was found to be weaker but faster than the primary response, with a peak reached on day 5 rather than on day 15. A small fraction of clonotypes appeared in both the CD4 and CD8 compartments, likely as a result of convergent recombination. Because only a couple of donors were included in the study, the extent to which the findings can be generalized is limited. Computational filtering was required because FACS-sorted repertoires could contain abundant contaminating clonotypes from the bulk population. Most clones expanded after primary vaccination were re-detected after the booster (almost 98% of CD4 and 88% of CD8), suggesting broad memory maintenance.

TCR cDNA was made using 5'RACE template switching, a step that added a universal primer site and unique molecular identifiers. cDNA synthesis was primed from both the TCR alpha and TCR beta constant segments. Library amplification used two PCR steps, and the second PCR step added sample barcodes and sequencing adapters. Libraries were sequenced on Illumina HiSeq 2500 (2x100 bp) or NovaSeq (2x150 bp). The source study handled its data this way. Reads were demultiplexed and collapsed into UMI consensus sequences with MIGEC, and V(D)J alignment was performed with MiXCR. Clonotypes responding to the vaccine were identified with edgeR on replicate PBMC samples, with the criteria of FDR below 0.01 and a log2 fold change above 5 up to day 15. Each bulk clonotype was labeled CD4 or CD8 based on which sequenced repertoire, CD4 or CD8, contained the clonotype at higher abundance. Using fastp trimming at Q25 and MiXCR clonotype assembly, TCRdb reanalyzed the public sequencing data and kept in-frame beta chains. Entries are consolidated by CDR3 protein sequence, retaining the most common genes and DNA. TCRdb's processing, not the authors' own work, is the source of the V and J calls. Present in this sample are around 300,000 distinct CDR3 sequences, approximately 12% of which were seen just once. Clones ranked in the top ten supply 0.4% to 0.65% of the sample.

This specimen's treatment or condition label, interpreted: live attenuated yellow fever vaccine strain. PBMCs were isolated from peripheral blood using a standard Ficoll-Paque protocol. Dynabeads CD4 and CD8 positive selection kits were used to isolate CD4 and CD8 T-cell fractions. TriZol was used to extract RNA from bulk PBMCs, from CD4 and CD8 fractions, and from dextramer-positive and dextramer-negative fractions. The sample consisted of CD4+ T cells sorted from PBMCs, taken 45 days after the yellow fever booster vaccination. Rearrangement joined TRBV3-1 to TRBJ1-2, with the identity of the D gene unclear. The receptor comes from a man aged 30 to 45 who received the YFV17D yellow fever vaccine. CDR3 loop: CASSQGNLFGGYTF. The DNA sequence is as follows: TGTGCCAGCAGCCAGGGGAACCTATTCGGTGGCTACACCTTC.